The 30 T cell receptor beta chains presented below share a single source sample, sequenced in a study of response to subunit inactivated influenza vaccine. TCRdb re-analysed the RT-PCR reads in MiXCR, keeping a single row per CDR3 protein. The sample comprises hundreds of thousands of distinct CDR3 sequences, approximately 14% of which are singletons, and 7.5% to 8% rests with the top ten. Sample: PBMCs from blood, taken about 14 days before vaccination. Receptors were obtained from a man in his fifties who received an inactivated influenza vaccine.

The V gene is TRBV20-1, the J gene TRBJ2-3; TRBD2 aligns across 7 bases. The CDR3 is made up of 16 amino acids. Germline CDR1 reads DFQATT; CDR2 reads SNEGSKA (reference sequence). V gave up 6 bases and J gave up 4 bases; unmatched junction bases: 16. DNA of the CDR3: TGCAGTGCCAAACCTCCTGGCGGGAGAATCTCAGATACGCAGTATTTT. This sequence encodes CSAKPPGGRISDTQYF.

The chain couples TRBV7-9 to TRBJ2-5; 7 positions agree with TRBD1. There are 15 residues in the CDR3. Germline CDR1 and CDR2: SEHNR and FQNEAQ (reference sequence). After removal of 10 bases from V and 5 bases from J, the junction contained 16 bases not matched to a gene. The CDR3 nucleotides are TGTGCCATCTCGCCCCGGGACAGTGGTGTGGAGACCCAGTACTTC. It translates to CAISPRDSGVETQYF.

CDR3 amino acids: CASSLISGSYNEQFF. The CDR3 region has the DNA TGTGCCAGCAGCCTTATTAGCGGGAGCTACAATGAGCAGTTCTTC. The chain recombines TRBV7-6 with TRBJ2-1, with 9 bases matching TRBD2. Germline V gene sequence: CDR1 SGHVS, CDR2 FNYEAQ. The CDR3 is 15 residues long. V was pared by 5 bases and J by 3 bases, with 5 bases of the junction left unmatched.

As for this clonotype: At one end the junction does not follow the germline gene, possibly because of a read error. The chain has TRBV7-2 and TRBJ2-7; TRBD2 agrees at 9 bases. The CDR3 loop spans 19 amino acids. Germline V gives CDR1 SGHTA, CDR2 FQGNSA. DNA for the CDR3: TGTGCCAGCAGCCTAGCACTTACTCAGCTAGCGGGGCGGGTGAGCGAGCAGTACTTC. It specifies CASSLALTQLAGRVSEQYF.

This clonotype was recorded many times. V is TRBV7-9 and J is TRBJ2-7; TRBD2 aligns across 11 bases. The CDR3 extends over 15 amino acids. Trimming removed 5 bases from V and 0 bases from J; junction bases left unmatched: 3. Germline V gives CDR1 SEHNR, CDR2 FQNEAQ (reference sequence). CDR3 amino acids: CASSPSGGSSYEQYF. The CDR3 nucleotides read TGTGCCAGCAGCCCTAGCGGGGGGAGCTCCTACGAGCAGTACTTC.

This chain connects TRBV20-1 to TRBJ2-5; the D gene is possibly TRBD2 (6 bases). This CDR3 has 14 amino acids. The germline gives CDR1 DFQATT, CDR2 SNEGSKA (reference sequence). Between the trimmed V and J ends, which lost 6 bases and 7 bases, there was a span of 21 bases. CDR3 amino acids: CSARDSRELGTQYF. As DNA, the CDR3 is TGCAGTGCCAGGGACTCCAGGGAGCTCGGGACCCAGTACTTC.

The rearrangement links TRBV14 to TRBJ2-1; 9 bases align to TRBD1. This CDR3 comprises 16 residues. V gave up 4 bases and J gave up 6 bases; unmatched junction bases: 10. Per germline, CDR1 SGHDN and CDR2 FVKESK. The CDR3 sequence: CASSRSGTGIFNEQFF. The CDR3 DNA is TGTGCCAGCAGCCGCTCCGGGACAGGGATTTTCAATGAGCAGTTCTTC.

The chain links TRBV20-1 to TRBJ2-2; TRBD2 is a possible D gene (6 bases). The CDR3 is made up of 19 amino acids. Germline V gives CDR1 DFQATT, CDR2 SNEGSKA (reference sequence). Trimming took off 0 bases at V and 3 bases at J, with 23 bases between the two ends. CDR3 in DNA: TGCAGTGCTAGAGATCTGAGCGGGCAGAGTCGTAGGGACACCGGGGAGCTGTTTTTT. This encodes CSARDLSGQSRRDTGELFF.

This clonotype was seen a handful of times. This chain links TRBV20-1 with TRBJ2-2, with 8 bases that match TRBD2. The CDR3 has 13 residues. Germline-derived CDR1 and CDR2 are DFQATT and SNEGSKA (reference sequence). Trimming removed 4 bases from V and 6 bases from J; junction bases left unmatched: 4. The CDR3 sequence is CSATRGGAGELFF. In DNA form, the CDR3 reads TGCAGTGCTACCCGGGGGGGCGCCGGGGAGCTGTTTTTT.

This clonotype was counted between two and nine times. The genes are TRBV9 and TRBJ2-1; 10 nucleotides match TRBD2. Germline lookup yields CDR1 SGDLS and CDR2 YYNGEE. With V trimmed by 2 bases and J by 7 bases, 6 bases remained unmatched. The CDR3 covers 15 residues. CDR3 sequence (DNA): TGTGCCAGCAGCGTGCCGGGTAGCGGGGGGAATGAGCAGTTCTTC. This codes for CASSVPGSGGNEQFF.

The CDR3 nucleotides read TGCAGTGCTTTTAGCGGGTCAAGCTCCTACAATGAGCAGTTCTTC. The encoded protein is CSAFSGSSSYNEQFF. J is TRBJ2-1 and V is TRBV20-1; 7 nucleotides agree with TRBD2. Germline V CDR1 and CDR2: DFQATT, SNEGSKA (reference sequence). The CDR3 covers 15 residues. Trimming cost V 5 bases and J 0 bases; bases outside gene matches: 7.

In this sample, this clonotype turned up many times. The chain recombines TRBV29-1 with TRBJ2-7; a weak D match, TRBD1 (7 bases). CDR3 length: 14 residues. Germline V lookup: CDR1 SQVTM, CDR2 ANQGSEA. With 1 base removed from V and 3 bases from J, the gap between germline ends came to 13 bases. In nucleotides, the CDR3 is TGCAGCGTTGAAGGACAGGGAGGAATCTACGAGCAGTACTTC. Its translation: CSVEGQGGIYEQYF.

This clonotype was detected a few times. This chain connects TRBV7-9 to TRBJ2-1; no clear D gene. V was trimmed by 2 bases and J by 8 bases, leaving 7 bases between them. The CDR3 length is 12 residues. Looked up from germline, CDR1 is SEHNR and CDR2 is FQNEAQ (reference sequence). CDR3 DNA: TGTGCCAGCAGCTTAACGTTTGATGAGCAGTTCTTC. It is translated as CASSLTFDEQFF.

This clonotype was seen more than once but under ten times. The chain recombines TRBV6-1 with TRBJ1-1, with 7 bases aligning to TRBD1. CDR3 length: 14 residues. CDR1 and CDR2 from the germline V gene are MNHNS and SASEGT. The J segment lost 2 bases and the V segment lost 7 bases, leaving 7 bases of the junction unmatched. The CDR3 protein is CASIFGTANTEAFF. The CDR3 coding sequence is TGTGCCAGCATATTCGGGACAGCTAACACTGAAGCTTTCTTT.

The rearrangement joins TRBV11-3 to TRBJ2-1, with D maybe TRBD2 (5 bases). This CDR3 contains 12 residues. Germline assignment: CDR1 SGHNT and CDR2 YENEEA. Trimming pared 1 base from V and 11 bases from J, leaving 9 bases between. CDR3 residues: CASSLGETQQFF. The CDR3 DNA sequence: TGTGCCAGCAGCTTAGGGGAGACACAGCAGTTCTTC. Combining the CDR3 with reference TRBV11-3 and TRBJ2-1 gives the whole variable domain EAGVVQSPRYKIIEKKQPVAFWCNPISGHNTLYWYLQNLGQGPELLIRYENEEAVDDSQLPKDRFSAERLKGVDSTLKIQPAELGDSAVYLCASSLGETQQFFGPGTRLTVL.

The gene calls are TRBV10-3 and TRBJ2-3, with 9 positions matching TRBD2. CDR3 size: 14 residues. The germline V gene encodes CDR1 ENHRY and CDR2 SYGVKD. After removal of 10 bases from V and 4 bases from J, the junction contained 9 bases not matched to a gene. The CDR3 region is CATLGGGASDTQYF. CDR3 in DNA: TGTGCCACCCTCGGCGGGGGGGCATCAGATACGCAGTATTTT.

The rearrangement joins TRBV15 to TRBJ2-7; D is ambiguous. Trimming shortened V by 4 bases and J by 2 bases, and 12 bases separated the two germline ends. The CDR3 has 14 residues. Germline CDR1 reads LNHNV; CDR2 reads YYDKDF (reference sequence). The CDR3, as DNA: TGTGCCACCAGCACGGCCGCCAATACCTACGAGCAGTACTTC. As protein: CATSTAANTYEQYF.

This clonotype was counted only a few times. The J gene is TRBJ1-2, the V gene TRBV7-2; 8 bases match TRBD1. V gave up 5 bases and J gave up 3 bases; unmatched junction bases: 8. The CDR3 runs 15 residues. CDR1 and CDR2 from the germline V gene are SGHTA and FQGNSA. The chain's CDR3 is CASSPFRGRDYGYTF. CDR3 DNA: TGTGCCAGCAGCCCCTTCAGGGGGCGCGACTATGGCTACACCTTC.

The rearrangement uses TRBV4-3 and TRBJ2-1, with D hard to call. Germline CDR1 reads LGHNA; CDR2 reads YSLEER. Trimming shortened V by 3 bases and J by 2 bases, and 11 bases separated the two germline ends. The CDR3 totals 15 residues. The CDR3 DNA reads TGCGCCAGCAGCCACCTCTCAGGCACCTACAATGAGCAGTTCTTC. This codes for CASSHLSGTYNEQFF.

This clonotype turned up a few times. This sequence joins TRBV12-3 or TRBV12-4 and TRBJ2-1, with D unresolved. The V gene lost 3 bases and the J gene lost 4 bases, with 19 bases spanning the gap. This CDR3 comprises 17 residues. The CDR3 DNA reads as TGTGCCAGCAGTTTCGCGAAACACGACCCAAGTTACAATGAGCAGTTCTTC. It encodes CASSFAKHDPSYNEQFF.

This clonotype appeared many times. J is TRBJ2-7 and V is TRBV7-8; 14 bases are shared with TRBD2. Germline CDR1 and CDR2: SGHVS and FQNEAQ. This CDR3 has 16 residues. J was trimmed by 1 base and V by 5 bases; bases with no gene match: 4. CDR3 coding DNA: TGTGCCAGCAGCCTAGGACTAGCGGGGGGATCCTACGAGCAGTACTTC. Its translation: CASSLGLAGGSYEQYF.

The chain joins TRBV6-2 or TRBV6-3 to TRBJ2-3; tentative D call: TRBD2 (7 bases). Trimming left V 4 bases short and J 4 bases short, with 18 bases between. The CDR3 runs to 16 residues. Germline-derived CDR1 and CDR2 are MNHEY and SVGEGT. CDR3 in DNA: TGTGCCAGCAGTTGGGGAGGGGGTAGCAACGCAGATACGCAGTATTTT. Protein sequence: CASSWGGGSNADTQYF.

CDR3 nucleotides: TGTGCCAGCAGCGTATTGGGCGGGGGGGCTTCAGATACGCAGTATTTT. Protein product: CASSVLGGGASDTQYF. The V and J genes are TRBV9 and TRBJ2-3, with 9 bases aligning to TRBD2. V shed 1 base and J 4 bases; nucleotides not matched to a gene: 7. This CDR3 is built from 16 residues. The germline CDR1 and CDR2 sequences are SGDLS and YYNGEE.

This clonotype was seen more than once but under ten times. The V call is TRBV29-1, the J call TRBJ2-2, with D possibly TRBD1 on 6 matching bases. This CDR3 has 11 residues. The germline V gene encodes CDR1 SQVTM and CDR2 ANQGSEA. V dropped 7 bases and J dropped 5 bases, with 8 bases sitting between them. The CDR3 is CSGQGTGELFF. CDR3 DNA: TGCAGCGGTCAGGGGACCGGGGAGCTGTTTTTT.

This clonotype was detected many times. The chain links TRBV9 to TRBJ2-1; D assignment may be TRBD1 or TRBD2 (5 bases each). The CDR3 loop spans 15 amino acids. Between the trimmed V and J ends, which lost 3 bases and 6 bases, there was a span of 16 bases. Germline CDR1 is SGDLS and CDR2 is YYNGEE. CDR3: CASSDTPGRINEQFF. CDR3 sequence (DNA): TGTGCCAGCAGCGATACCCCGGGACGGATCAATGAGCAGTTCTTC.

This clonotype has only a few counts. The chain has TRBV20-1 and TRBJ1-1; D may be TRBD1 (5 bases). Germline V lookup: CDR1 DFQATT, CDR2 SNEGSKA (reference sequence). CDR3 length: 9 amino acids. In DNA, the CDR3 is TGCACCACGGGGGGGAGGGCTTTCTTT. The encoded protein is CTTGGRAFF.

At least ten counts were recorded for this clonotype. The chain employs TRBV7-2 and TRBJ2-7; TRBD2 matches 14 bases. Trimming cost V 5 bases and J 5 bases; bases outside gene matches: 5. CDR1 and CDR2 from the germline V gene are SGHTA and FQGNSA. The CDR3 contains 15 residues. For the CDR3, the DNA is TGTGCCAGCAGCCTGGGACTAGCGGGGGACCACGAGCAGTACTTC. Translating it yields CASSLGLAGDHEQYF.

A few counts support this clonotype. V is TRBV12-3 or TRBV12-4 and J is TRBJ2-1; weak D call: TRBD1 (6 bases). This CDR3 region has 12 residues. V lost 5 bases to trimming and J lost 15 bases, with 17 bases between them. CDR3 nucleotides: TGTGCCAGCAGTCTCGACAGGTTTTCCCGGTTCTTC. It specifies CASSLDRFSRFF.

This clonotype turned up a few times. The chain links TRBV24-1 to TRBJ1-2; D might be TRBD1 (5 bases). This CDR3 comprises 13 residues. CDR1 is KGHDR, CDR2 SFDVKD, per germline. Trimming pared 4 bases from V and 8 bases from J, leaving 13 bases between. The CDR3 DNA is TGTGCCACCAGTGACGGGGGGGTAGGCGGCTACACCTTC. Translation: CATSDGGVGGYTF.

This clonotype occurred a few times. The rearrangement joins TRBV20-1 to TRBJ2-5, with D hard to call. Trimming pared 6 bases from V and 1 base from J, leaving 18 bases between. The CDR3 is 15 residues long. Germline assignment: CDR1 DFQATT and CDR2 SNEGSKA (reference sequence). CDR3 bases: TGCAGTGCCCCGAGGCGAGGTGGGATCCAAGAGACCCAGTACTTC. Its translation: CSAPRRGGIQETQYF.